This T cell receptor (beta chain) was profiled in a study of blood T cell repertoires in COVID-19. Study background: In each case, the material was cDNA or gDNA derived from T cells, B-cell-depleted T cells, or PBMCs.

Profiled with immunoSEQ multiplex PCR; TCRdb holds only in-frame clones, not every one. The data hold about 140,000 clones, with 88% observed a single time. This clone was seen once. The CDR3 has 16 amino acids. V was shortened by 5 bases and J by 5 bases, with 21 bases between the two germline ends. Germline assignment: CDR1 SGHTA and CDR2 FQGNSA. The V gene is TRBV7-2, the J gene TRBJ2-5; perhaps TRBD2 as D (5 bases). The receptor comes from a woman in her fifties or sixties with acute or convalescent COVID-19. The sample taken for sequencing was peripheral blood. CDR3 sequence: CASSLQTTTVWETQYF. CDR3 DNA sequence: TGTGCCAGCAGCCTCCAGACTACTACGGTCTGGGAGACCCAGTACTTC. The full variable domain, rest sourced from reference TRBV7-2 and TRBJ2-5, is GAGVSQSPSNKVTEKGKDVELRCDPISGHTALYWYRQSLGQGLEFLIYFQGNSAPDKSGLPSDRFSAERTGGSVSTLTIQRTQQEDSAVYLCASSLQTTTVWETQYFGPGTRLLVL.